These T cell receptor beta chains were read from a single sample in a study of blood T cell repertoires in COVID-19. TCRdb's table, derived via immunoSEQ multiplex PCR, lists solely in-frame clones and lacks some. The data contain about 240,000 clones, approximately 82% of them singletons. Sequencing was performed on peripheral blood. These receptors originate from a young man who had recovered from COVID-19. CDR3s include the opening cysteine and the closing phenylalanine or tryptophan. The order of the fields is J gene, D gene, clone size, V gene, CDR3 DNA, CDR3 protein. The D gene is left open where the match is weak. Not every row has a clone size; where given, it reads once, few, many or a size class.

j_call: TRBJ1-5
d_call: TRBD1
clone_size: NA
v_call: TRBV29-1
cdr3_nt: TGCAGCGTTGGGGGACAGGGGGGGAATCAGCCCCAGCATTTT
cdr3_aa: CSVGGQGGNQPQHF

j_call: TRBJ2-1
d_call: NA
clone_size: NA
v_call: TRBV12-3/TRBV12-4
cdr3_nt: TGTGCCAGCAGTCCCCTGGCTAATGAGCAGTTCTTC
cdr3_aa: CASSPLANEQFF

j_call: TRBJ1-1
d_call: NA
clone_size: NA
v_call: TRBV2
cdr3_nt: TGTGCCAGCAGTGAAGCGGTAGCGAACACTGAAGCTTTCTTT
cdr3_aa: CASSEAVANTEAFF

j_call: TRBJ1-3
d_call: TRBD1
clone_size: NA
v_call: TRBV2
cdr3_nt: TGTGCCAGCTGGACAGGGACCCCTGGAAACACCATATATTTT
cdr3_aa: CASWTGTPGNTIYF

j_call: TRBJ1-5
d_call: NA
clone_size: NA
v_call: TRBV6-2/TRBV6-3
cdr3_nt: TGTGCCAGCAGTTTGATCGGACAGCGTAGCAATCAGCCCCAGCATTTT
cdr3_aa: CASSLIGQRSNQPQHF

j_call: TRBJ2-1
d_call: NA
clone_size: NA
v_call: TRBV9
cdr3_nt: TGTGCCAGCAGCGTAGGGAGTCACAATGAGCAGTTCTTC
cdr3_aa: CASSVGSHNEQFF

j_call: TRBJ2-1
d_call: TRBD1
clone_size: NA
v_call: TRBV4-1
cdr3_nt: TGCGCCAGCAGCCAAGTGGCGGGACAGGCATACAATGAGCAGTTCTTC
cdr3_aa: CASSQVAGQAYNEQFF

j_call: TRBJ2-3
d_call: NA
clone_size: NA
v_call: TRBV11-3
cdr3_nt: TGTGCCAGCAGCTATACAGGGTTAGATACGCAGTATTTT
cdr3_aa: CASSYTGLDTQYF

j_call: TRBJ1-2
d_call: TRBD1
clone_size: NA
v_call: TRBV5-4
cdr3_nt: TGTGCCAGCAGCTTGGCCGGGACAGGGGTGCGTGGCTACACCTTC
cdr3_aa: CASSLAGTGVRGYTF

j_call: TRBJ1-2
d_call: NA
clone_size: NA
v_call: TRBV5-1
cdr3_nt: TGCGCCAGCAGCTTGGAACAGGGCTATGGCTACACCTTC
cdr3_aa: CASSLEQGYGYTF

j_call: TRBJ1-2
d_call: TRBD1
clone_size: NA
v_call: TRBV5-6
cdr3_nt: TGTGCCAGCAGCTTGTTGACGGCCGCGGGACAGTATTATGGCTACACCTTC
cdr3_aa: CASSLLTAAGQYYGYTF

j_call: TRBJ1-2
d_call: TRBD1
clone_size: NA
v_call: TRBV6-5
cdr3_nt: TGTGCCAGCAGCTCGTCCAGGGGGCGAGGCTACACCTTC
cdr3_aa: CASSSSRGRGYTF

j_call: TRBJ1-2
d_call: TRBD1
clone_size: NA
v_call: TRBV7-9
cdr3_nt: TGTGCCAGCAGCTCCCGGGGACAGGATAACTACACCTTC
cdr3_aa: CASSSRGQDNYTF

j_call: TRBJ1-1
d_call: NA
clone_size: once
v_call: TRBV6-6
cdr3_nt: TGTGCAATTAGGGACTCCGGCAGGCTGAACACTGAAGCTTTCTTT
cdr3_aa: CAIRDSGRLNTEAFF

j_call: TRBJ2-7
d_call: NA
clone_size: NA
v_call: TRBV5-4
cdr3_nt: TGTGCCAGCAGCAAAGGGGCAGGGGATTACGAGCAGTACTTC
cdr3_aa: CASSKGAGDYEQYF

j_call: TRBJ1-4
d_call: NA
clone_size: NA
v_call: TRBV25-1
cdr3_nt: TGTGCCAGCAGTGAATTGAGTTACAATGAAAAACTGTTTTTT
cdr3_aa: CASSELSYNEKLFF

j_call: TRBJ2-1
d_call: NA
clone_size: few
v_call: TRBV7-8
cdr3_nt: TGTGCCAGCAGCTTACGGAGCTCCTACAATGAGCAGTTCTTC
cdr3_aa: CASSLRSSYNEQFF

j_call: TRBJ2-2
d_call: TRBD2
clone_size: NA
v_call: TRBV7-2
cdr3_nt: TGTGCCAGCAGCTTTAGCGGGGGGGCGGGGACCGGGGAGCTGTTTTTT
cdr3_aa: CASSFSGGAGTGELFF

j_call: TRBJ1-1
d_call: NA
clone_size: NA
v_call: TRBV29-1
cdr3_nt: TGCAGCGTTGAGGGGGCATCCACTGAAGCTTTCTTT
cdr3_aa: CSVEGASTEAFF

j_call: TRBJ1-6
d_call: NA
clone_size: NA
v_call: TRBV3-1/TRBV3-2
cdr3_nt: TGTGCCAGCAGCCAGGGGGGACGCAATTCACCCCTCCACTTT
cdr3_aa: CASSQGGRNSPLHF

j_call: TRBJ1-5
d_call: NA
clone_size: NA
v_call: TRBV4-1
cdr3_nt: TGCGCCAGCAGCCAAGTTTGGGGAGGGGGCAATCAGCCCCAGCATTTT
cdr3_aa: CASSQVWGGGNQPQHF

j_call: TRBJ1-1
d_call: NA
clone_size: NA
v_call: TRBV9
cdr3_nt: TGTGCCAGCAGCGTAGCGGGACAATCGAGAGAGGCTTTCTTT
cdr3_aa: CASSVAGQSREAFF

j_call: TRBJ2-5
d_call: TRBD2
clone_size: NA
v_call: TRBV3-1/TRBV3-2
cdr3_nt: TGTGCCAGCAGCCAACCTAGCGGGGGGGTAGAGACCCAGTACTTC
cdr3_aa: CASSQPSGGVETQYF

j_call: TRBJ1-2
d_call: NA
clone_size: NA
v_call: TRBV6-6
cdr3_nt: TGTGCCAGCAGTCCGAACTATGGCTACACCTTC
cdr3_aa: CASSPNYGYTF

j_call: TRBJ1-5
d_call: NA
clone_size: NA
v_call: TRBV4-1
cdr3_nt: TGCGCCAGCAGCCAACAATCGAAAGCAGGTCAGCCCCAGCATTTT
cdr3_aa: CASSQQSKAGQPQHF

j_call: TRBJ1-2
d_call: NA
clone_size: NA
v_call: TRBV12-3/TRBV12-4
cdr3_nt: TGTGCCAGCAGCTCCGACTCCTATGGCTACACCTTC
cdr3_aa: CASSSDSYGYTF